This T cell receptor beta chain was sequenced in a study of T cells after yellow fever vaccination. The overall study: With SMART-Seq v4 Ultra Low Input, the fractions containing low cell numbers were prepared.

Overall study results and limits: The secondary T-cell response peaked on day 5, not day 15, but was weaker.

The germline gives CDR1 SGHRS, CDR2 YFSETQ. CDR3 length: 17 residues. The V segment lost 2 bases and the J segment 0 bases; nucleotides outside the gene matches: 4. This clonotype was picked up a small number of times. The antigen is unknown. A process of 5'RACE template switching, which added a universal primer site and UMIs, was used to make TCR cDNA. Each CDR3 protein gets one entry after TCRdb re-called the 5' RACE reads with MiXCR. There are hundreds of thousands of distinct CDR3 sequences in the sample; roughly a sixth occur only once, and 15% to 20% lies in the top ten. The source is a man aged 18 to 29 who received the YFV17D yellow fever vaccine. Sequencing was performed on PBMCs, taken before the yellow fever booster vaccination. The genes are TRBV5-1 and TRBJ2-2; 10 positions match TRBD2. CDR3 sequence: CASSFGLAGANTGELFF. The DNA for the CDR3 is TGCGCCAGCAGCTTTGGGCTAGCGGGGGCGAACACCGGGGAGCTGTTTTTT.